This T cell receptor beta chain appears in the sequencing data of a study of breast tumors, draining lymph nodes, adjacent tissues. This CDR3 has 15 amino acids. The V end lost 4 bases, the J end lost 4 bases, and 16 bases lay between the germline ends. Germline V gene sequence: CDR1 MNHNS, CDR2 SASEGT. TCRdb reanalysed the multiplex PCR reads using MiXCR and keeps one entry per CDR3 protein. The sample holds some 49,000 distinct CDR3 sequences, 23% seen once. The chain carries TRBV6-1 and TRBJ1-2; a weak D match, TRBD1 (5 bases). This receptor was obtained from a female donor with breast cancer. Some clones in this sample may be carry-over from other donors' samples. The sequenced sample consisted of breast tumor tissue. CDR3 sequence (DNA): TGTGCCAGCAGTGGATTGGGCAGGGATTTCTATGGCTACACCTTC. This encodes CASSGLGRDFYGYTF.